The clone carrying this TCR beta chain was seen a single time. The target antigen is unknown. The entry originates in a study of cytomegalovirus exposure and HLA in healthy donors. Study conclusions and caveats: Segments of the TCR beta V type were, in most cases, productive about 87% or about 30% of the time in an earlier analysis.

CDR3 length: 13 amino acids. CDR1 and CDR2 (germline): SGHNT, YYREEE (reference sequence). Trimming took off 3 bases at V and 11 bases at J, with 17 bases between the two ends. In the PCR, 60 Vbeta and 13 Jbeta primers were used. This table comes from immunoSEQ multiplex PCR, and its TCRdb copy is limited to in-frame clones, with some not included. Among 140,000 to 150,000 clones listed, 70% were seen once. The V call is TRBV5-4, the J call TRBJ1-1, with D tentatively TRBD1 (5 bases). This sequence originates from a woman aged 55-70 years in good health and CMV-seropositive. Input material: PBMCs. This CDR3 is CASSSPRASYAFF. The CDR3 DNA follows: TGTGCCAGCAGCTCCCCCAGGGCTAGTTATGCTTTCTTT.